This T cell receptor beta chain comes out of a study of T cell clones after liver transplantation. Profiled with immunoSEQ multiplex PCR; TCRdb holds only in-frame clones, not every one. The sample contains around 76,000 clones, 80% of which appear only once. Germline CDR1 reads MNHEY; CDR2 reads SMNVEV (reference sequence). This CDR3 comprises 14 residues. J lost 6 bases, V lost 6 bases, and 9 bases had no gene match. The sequences come from CD4+ T cells from blood, collected 12 months after liver transplant. J is TRBJ2-7 and V is TRBV27; 9 bases match TRBD2. This receptor was identified in a human patient who received a liver transplant. A share of the T cells may be of graft donor origin. The CDR3 DNA sequence: TGTGCCAGCAGGGCTAGCGGGAAGGGAGGCGAGCAGTACTTC. Its protein is CASRASGKGGEQYF.